Listed below are T cell receptor beta chains from one sample, sequenced in a study of identical twins. Using its own MiXCR run on the 5' RACE reads, TCRdb lists one record per CDR3 protein. The top ten clones hold 0.25% to 0.3% of a sample with more than 1.5 million distinct CDR3 sequences, roughly 35% of them seen once. The specimen was cord blood. The receptors here all came from a newborn girl in good health. Both conserved end residues are part of each CDR3. The order of the fields is V gene, J gene, clone size, D gene, CDR3 DNA, CDR3 protein. D genes are given only for firm matches. Only some rows state a clone size, as once, few, many or a class for expanded clones.

>TRBV29-1|TRBJ1-1|NA|TRBD1
TGCAGCGTTAGCCCGGGACAGGTAGCTTTCTTT
CSVSPGQVAFF
>TRBV7-8|TRBJ2-7|many|TRBD1
TGTGCCAGCGTTCAACCGGGACAGGGTACCTACGAGCAGTACTTC
CASVQPGQGTYEQYF
>TRBV2|TRBJ1-2|NA|NA
TGTGCCTGCACGGAGGGGAACTATGGCTACACCTTC
CACTEGNYGYTF
>TRBV25-1|TRBJ2-7|few|NA
TGTGCCAGCAGTGAATCGGGGGCCACCTACGAGCAGTACTTC
CASSESGATYEQYF
>TRBV20-1|TRBJ2-7|few|TRBD2
TGCAGTGCTAGAAAGGGGACTAGATCGAACGAGCAGTACTTC
CSARKGTRSNEQYF
>TRBV25-1|TRBJ2-7|few|TRBD1
TGTGCCAGCAGTAAAATAACGGGACAGGCTAACGAGCAGTACTTC
CASSKITGQANEQYF
>TRBV15|TRBJ2-1|few|TRBD2
TGTGCCACCAGCAGGACTAGCGGGGCATCCTACAATGAGCAGTTCTTC
CATSRTSGASYNEQFF
>TRBV27|TRBJ2-2|few|NA
TGTGCCAGCAGTATATTTAGAGCGACCGGGGAGCTGTTTTTT
CASSIFRATGELFF
>TRBV10-3|TRBJ2-5|few|NA
TGTGCCATCAGTGACCCCGGCACTTCCCACCAAGAGACCCAGTACTTC
CAISDPGTSHQETQYF
>TRBV4-2|TRBJ2-7|NA|TRBD2
TGTGCCAGCAGCCAAGTTGGGGCGGGGGGATCCTACGAGCAGTACTTC
CASSQVGAGGSYEQYF
>TRBV12-3/TRBV12-4|TRBJ2-7|few|TRBD2
TGTGCCAGCAGTTCCCGACTAGCGGGAGACTCCTACGAGCAGTACTTC
CASSSRLAGDSYEQYF
>TRBV7-9|TRBJ2-3|few|NA
TGTGCCAGCACCTACCGGGCAGCAGATACGCAGTATTTT
CASTYRAADTQYF
>TRBV28|TRBJ1-5|many|TRBD1
TGTGCCAGCACCTCGGACAGGAGGAATCAGCCCCAGCATTTT
CASTSDRRNQPQHF
>TRBV3-1|TRBJ1-6|NA|NA
TGTGCCAGCAGCCAAGGGACGGCACTCTATAATTCACCCCTCCACTTT
CASSQGTALYNSPLHF
>TRBV7-9|TRBJ2-1|NA|NA
TGTGCCAGCAGCTTAACCAGGGTCAATGAGCAGTTCTTC
CASSLTRVNEQFF
>TRBV12-3/TRBV12-4|TRBJ1-4|NA|NA
TGTGCCAGCAGTCCGGGACCGCCAGCAACTAATGAAAAACTGTTTTTT
CASSPGPPATNEKLFF
>TRBV25-1|TRBJ2-2|NA|TRBD1
TGTGCCAGCAGTGAAGACAGGGGCGGGGAGCTGTTTTTT
CASSEDRGGELFF
>TRBV14|TRBJ2-3|few|TRBD2
TGTGCCAGCAGCCCCGGGACTAGAAGTAAGTATTTT
CASSPGTRSKYF
>TRBV28|TRBJ2-3|few|TRBD1
TGTGCCAGCAGTTCCGGGACAGGGGGCAGGGATACGCAGTATTTT
CASSSGTGGRDTQYF
>TRBV7-9|TRBJ2-5|once|TRBD1
TGTGCCAGCAGCTTAGGGACAGGGAAGAAGTACTTC
CASSLGTGKKYF
>TRBV29-1|TRBJ2-7|NA|NA
TGCGGCGCTGAGTTTGGTGGGGGATACGAGCAGTACTTC
CGAEFGGGYEQYF
>TRBV5-1|TRBJ2-7|NA|NA
TGCGCCAACAGTAAGGGCTCCTACGAGCAGTACTTC
CANSKGSYEQYF
>TRBV20-1|TRBJ1-2|few|NA
TGCAGTGCACTGACAGCGTCCTATGGCTACACCTTC
CSALTASYGYTF
>TRBV7-6|TRBJ2-3|few|TRBD2
TGTGCCAGCAGCTTAATAGCGGGAGGAGAGGATACGCAGTATTTT
CASSLIAGGEDTQYF
>TRBV10-3|TRBJ2-7|few|NA
TGTGCCATCAGTAATCAGGGGTCCTCCTACGAGCAGTACTTC
CAISNQGSSYEQYF
>TRBV7-9|TRBJ2-5|NA|TRBD2
TGTGCCAGCAGCTTAGTAGAGGGGAGGGAAGAGACCCAGTACTTC
CASSLVEGREETQYF
>TRBV30|TRBJ1-6|NA|NA
TGTGCCTGGAGTTTAGGGGCATTAAGTAATTCACCCCTCCACTTT
CAWSLGALSNSPLHF
>TRBV5-1|TRBJ2-3|NA|NA
TGCGCCAGCAGCTTGAGGCTTAGGAACACAGATACGCAGTATTTT
CASSLRLRNTDTQYF
>TRBV4-2|TRBJ2-1|NA|TRBD2
TGTGCCAGCAGCCAAGATTGGGCTAGCGGTCAGTTCTTC
CASSQDWASGQFF
>TRBV19|TRBJ2-5|NA|TRBD2
TGTGCCAGTAGTAGGACTAGCTCTACCCGGGAGACCCAGTACTTC
CASSRTSSTRETQYF
>TRBV6-5|TRBJ1-2|few|TRBD1
TGTGCCAGCAGGGGGACAGGGAGAATGATAGGGTATGGCTACACCTTC
CASRGTGRMIGYGYTF
>TRBV19|TRBJ2-1|NA|TRBD2
TGTGCCAGTAGCCATCTGGATAGCGGGCGAAACACCTACAATGAGCAGTTCTTC
CASSHLDSGRNTYNEQFF
>TRBV24-1|TRBJ2-3|few|TRBD2
TGTGCCACCAGTTCCCTAGCGGGCCACACAGATACGCAGTATTTT
CATSSLAGHTDTQYF
>TRBV7-2|TRBJ2-1|NA|TRBD2
TGTGCCAGCAGCTTAGTTGTTAGCGGGGGTTACGATGAGCAGTTCTTC
CASSLVVSGGYDEQFF
>TRBV20-1|TRBJ2-7|NA|NA
TGCAGTGCTAGTGAGCCGGTTTGGGACCACAATGAGCAGTACTTC
CSASEPVWDHNEQYF
>TRBV28|TRBJ1-2|NA|NA
TGTGCCAGCAGTTCCCCGGGGACGGCAAACTATGGCTACACCTTC
CASSSPGTANYGYTF
>TRBV6-6|TRBJ2-6|NA|TRBD2
TGTGCCGTCCGGGGGGCTGGGGCCAACGTCCTGACTTTC
CAVRGAGANVLTF
>TRBV20-1|TRBJ1-1|few|NA
TGCAGTGCTAGGGGGGGACCCCCCAACACTGAAGCTTTCTTT
CSARGGPPNTEAFF
>TRBV7-6|TRBJ1-4|NA|NA
TGTGCCAGCAGCTTAGTTCGATTAGGAAAACTGTTTTTT
CASSLVRLGKLFF
>TRBV4-2|TRBJ1-2|few|NA
TGTGCCAGCAGCCAAGATCTTCGGGGTATAGGCTATGGCTACACCTTC
CASSQDLRGIGYGYTF
>TRBV27|TRBJ2-6|NA|NA
TGTGCCAGCACCTCCGGGACCAACGTCCTGACTTTC
CASTSGTNVLTF
>TRBV6-5|TRBJ1-1|once|NA
TGTGCCAGCAGTTACTCCCGATCGGAGGGGGGAACTGAAGCTTTCTTT
CASSYSRSEGGTEAFF
>TRBV19|TRBJ2-7|few|NA
TGTGCCAGTTCCGGGGCAGTCTCCTACGAGCAGTACTTC
CASSGAVSYEQYF